Below, one T cell receptor (beta chain) is given with its context. The antigen is not known. Genomic DNA constituted the template upon which TCR beta VDJ and CDR3 profiling was performed. From the reads, TCRdb called clonotypes with MiXCR, one entry per CDR3 protein. The sample shows some 200,000 distinct CDR3 sequences, less than 60% of them seen only once. Only patients with CD8+CD57+ cell expansion on flow cytometry were chosen for sequencing. The CDR3 is 13 residues long. Germline values: CDR1 LNHDA, CDR2 SQIVND (reference sequence). V lost 2 bases to trimming and J lost 5 bases, with 9 bases between them. The record originates from a study of CD8+CD57+ T cells in acquired aplastic anemia. About the study: CD4+ and CD8+ cells, once sorted, gave DNA averaging approximately 3.4 ug.

Study-wide points: Over 25 shared CD8+ CDR3s appeared highly expressed within patients' immunodominant clones. CD8+ Simpson's diversity showed no significant patient-control difference.

V gene TRBV19 combines with J gene TRBJ1-1, with no clear D. This clonotype was sampled from a human donor with aplastic anemia. The specimen was sorted CD4+, CD8+, or CD8+CD57+ T cells (not recorded which) from PBMCs. The CDR3 loop is CASSIRLGTEAFF. The CDR3, as DNA: TGTGCCAGTAGTATAAGGTTGGGGACTGAAGCTTTCTTT.